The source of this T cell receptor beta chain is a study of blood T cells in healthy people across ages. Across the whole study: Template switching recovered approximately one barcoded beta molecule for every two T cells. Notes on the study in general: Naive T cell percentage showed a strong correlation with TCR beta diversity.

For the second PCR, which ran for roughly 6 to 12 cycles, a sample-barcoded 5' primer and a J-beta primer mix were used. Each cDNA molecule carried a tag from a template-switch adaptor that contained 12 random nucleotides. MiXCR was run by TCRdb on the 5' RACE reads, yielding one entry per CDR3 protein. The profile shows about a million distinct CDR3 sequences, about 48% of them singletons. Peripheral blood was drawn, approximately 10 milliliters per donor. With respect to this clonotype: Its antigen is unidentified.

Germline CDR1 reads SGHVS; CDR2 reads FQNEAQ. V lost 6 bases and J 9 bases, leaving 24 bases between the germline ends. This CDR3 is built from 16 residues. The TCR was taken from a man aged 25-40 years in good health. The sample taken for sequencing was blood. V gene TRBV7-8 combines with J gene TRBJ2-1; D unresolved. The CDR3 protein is CASRRRLQETGSEQFF. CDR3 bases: TGTGCCAGCAGACGCCGATTGCAGGAAACGGGTAGTGAGCAGTTCTTC.